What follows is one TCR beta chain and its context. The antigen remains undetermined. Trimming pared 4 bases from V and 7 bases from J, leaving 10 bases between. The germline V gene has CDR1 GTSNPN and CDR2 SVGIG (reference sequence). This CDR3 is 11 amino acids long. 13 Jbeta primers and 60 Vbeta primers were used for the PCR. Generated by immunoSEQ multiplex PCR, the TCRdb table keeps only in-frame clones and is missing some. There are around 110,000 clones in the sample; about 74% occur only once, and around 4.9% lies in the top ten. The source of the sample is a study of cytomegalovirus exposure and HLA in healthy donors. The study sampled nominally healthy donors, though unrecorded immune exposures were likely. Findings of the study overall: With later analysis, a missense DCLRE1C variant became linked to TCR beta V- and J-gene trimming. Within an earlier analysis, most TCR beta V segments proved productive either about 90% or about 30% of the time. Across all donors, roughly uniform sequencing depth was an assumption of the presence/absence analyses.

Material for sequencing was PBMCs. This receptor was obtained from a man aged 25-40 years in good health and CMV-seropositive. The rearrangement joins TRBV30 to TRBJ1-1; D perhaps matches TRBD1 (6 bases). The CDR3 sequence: CAWKEQGEAFF. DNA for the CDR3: TGTGCCTGGAAGGAACAGGGTGAAGCTTTCTTT.